This is a list of T cell receptor beta chains from one sample in a study of cytomegalovirus exposure and HLA in healthy donors. Method: immunoSEQ multiplex PCR; TCRdb's copy keeps in-frame clones and lacks some. The sample lists around 140,000 clones, roughly 80% occurring once. The sequencing sample was made of PBMCs. All receptors derive from a woman aged 55 to 70 in good health and CMV-seronegative. Each CDR3 is given with its conserved first and last residue. Each record gives: clone size, V gene, J gene, D gene, CDR3 DNA, CDR3 protein. D genes are given only for firm matches. Clone size is stated in some rows and not others, as once, few, many or a class when expanded.

-	TRBV13	TRBJ1-1	TRBD1	TGTGCCACCAAGACAGGGGACACTGAAGCTTTCTTT	CATKTGDTEAFF
-	TRBV25-1	TRBJ1-2	TRBD1	TGTGCCAGCAGTGGGGACAGGGTATCAGGCGGTGGCTACACCTTC	CASSGDRVSGGGYTF
-	TRBV2	TRBJ2-5	-	TGTGCCAGCAGTCCCCGAGACACCCTGGACCAAGAGACCCAGTACTTC	CASSPRDTLDQETQYF
-	TRBV30	TRBJ1-2	TRBD1	TGTGCCTGGAGTACGGGACAGTCCTATGGCTACACCTTC	CAWSTGQSYGYTF
-	TRBV9	TRBJ2-3	TRBD1	TGTGCCAGCAGCGCTACCCGGGACAGGACCATAGATACGCAGTATTTT	CASSATRDRTIDTQYF
-	TRBV4-1	TRBJ2-5	TRBD2	TGCGCCAGCAGCCAAGCCGGACTAGCGGGAGGGGCACAAGAGACCCAGTACTTC	CASSQAGLAGGAQETQYF
-	TRBV7-3	TRBJ2-1	TRBD1	TGTGCCAGCGCAGGGGGAAATGAGCAGTTCTTC	CASAGGNEQFF
once	TRBV7-2	TRBJ1-4	TRBD1	TGTGCCAGCGGACGGACAGGGGTTGCAACTAATGAAAAACTGTTTTTT	CASGRTGVATNEKLFF
-	TRBV7-6	TRBJ1-4	TRBD1	TGTGCCAGCAGCTTAGCCATGGACAGGGTTAATGAAAAACTGTTTTTT	CASSLAMDRVNEKLFF
-	TRBV5-1	TRBJ2-7	-	TGCGCCAGCAGCGCGGGACAGTATACCCTCTACGAGCAGTACTTC	CASSAGQYTLYEQYF
-	TRBV5-1	TRBJ1-3	TRBD1	TGCGCCAGCAGTCCCAGACAGGGGGCCTCTGGAAACACCATATATTTT	CASSPRQGASGNTIYF
-	TRBV5-1	TRBJ2-5	TRBD1	TGCGCCAGCAGCTACCAACAGGGGGCCGATTTGCGGACCCAGTACTTC	CASSYQQGADLRTQYF
-	TRBV29-1	TRBJ1-2	TRBD1	TGCAGCGCCCGGACAGGAAACTATGGCTACACCTTC	CSARTGNYGYTF
-	TRBV2	TRBJ2-7	-	TGTGCCAGCACCTTAAGAGGACAGTCCAAGAGCTCCTACGAGCAGTACTTC	CASTLRGQSKSSYEQYF
-	TRBV11-2	TRBJ1-3	-	TGTGCCAGCAGCTTAGTGCTTACGAGGCCCGGGGACACCATATATTTT	CASSLVLTRPGDTIYF
few	TRBV5-4	TRBJ1-1	TRBD1	TGTGCCAGCAGCCCCCGGACAGGGGGGTTAGACACTGAAGCTTTCTTT	CASSPRTGGLDTEAFF
once	TRBV25-1	TRBJ2-5	-	TGTGCCAGCAGTGAGCCAGGACAGTGGGAGACCCAGTACTTC	CASSEPGQWETQYF
-	TRBV19	TRBJ1-2	-	TGTGCCAGTAGTATATTCGAGGGAAATGGCTACACCTTC	CASSIFEGNGYTF
few	TRBV5-5	TRBJ1-5	TRBD1	TGTGCCAGCAGCCCCCGGACAGGGGGGGATCAGCCCCAGCATTTT	CASSPRTGGDQPQHF
few	TRBV29-1	TRBJ1-2	-	TGCAGCGTTGAAGGGGGCCCCTATGGCTACACCTTC	CSVEGGPYGYTF
-	TRBV18	TRBJ2-5	-	TGTGCCAGCTCACCTGGCCGCCAAGAGACCCAGTACTTC	CASSPGRQETQYF
-	TRBV7-8	TRBJ2-6	TRBD1	TGTGCCAGCAGCTCTTGGGACAGGGGATTAGCTGGGGCCAACGTCCTGACTTTC	CASSSWDRGLAGANVLTF
-	TRBV2	TRBJ1-1	TRBD1	TGTGCCAGCAGTGCCAGGACAGGCGGGAACACTGAAGCTTTCTTT	CASSARTGGNTEAFF
-	TRBV28	TRBJ1-2	-	TGTGCCAGCAGTTTATATGTGGGGGCAAGGGGAGGCTACACCTTC	CASSLYVGARGGYTF
-	TRBV18	TRBJ1-5	TRBD1	TGTGCCAGCTCACCGGGACAGGGGGAAAATCAGCCCCAGCATTTT	CASSPGQGENQPQHF
-	TRBV11-2	TRBJ2-3	TRBD1	TGTGCCAGCAGCCCAGGGACAGGGGCAGATACGCAGTATTTT	CASSPGTGADTQYF
-	TRBV29-1	TRBJ2-1	-	TGCAGCATAACAGGGTCTGGGGACTACAATGAGCAGTTCTTC	CSITGSGDYNEQFF
-	TRBV10-1	TRBJ2-3	TRBD2	TGCGCCAGCAGTGAGCCTAGCGGGGCCGATGGTGCGCAGTATTTT	CASSEPSGADGAQYF
-	TRBV7-2	TRBJ1-5	TRBD1	TGTGCCAGCAGCCCAGGGGGGTCGTTGCGCAATCAGCCCCAGCATTTT	CASSPGGSLRNQPQHF
few	TRBV7-6	TRBJ2-7	-	TGTGCCAGCAGCTTTCGAGACGGAGGGAAAGCGTCCTACGAGCAGTACTTC	CASSFRDGGKASYEQYF
-	TRBV19	TRBJ2-7	TRBD1	TGTGCCAGTAGTATGGGACAGGGACCTTACTACGAGCAGTACTTC	CASSMGQGPYYEQYF
few	TRBV7-9	TRBJ1-6	-	TGTGCCAGCAGCCCGGAGGCCTCTTCACCCCTCCACTTT	CASSPEASSPLHF
-	TRBV6-8	TRBJ1-5	-	TGTGCCAGCAGCCTTATGGGGGGAAAGCTTTTCCCCTCCAGGAGTAGCAATCAGCCCCAGCATTTT	CASSLMGGKLFPSRSSNQPQHF
-	TRBV29-1	TRBJ1-2	-	TGCAGCGCCATCCCCACTTATGGCTACACCTTC	CSAIPTYGYTF
-	TRBV7-3	TRBJ2-3	-	TGTGCCAGCAGCGAGACTAGATTCACAGATACGCAGTATTTT	CASSETRFTDTQYF
-	TRBV11-2	TRBJ1-1	-	TGTGCCAGCAGCCCGGCGTGGGCCTCCAGTGACACTGAAGCTTTCTTT	CASSPAWASSDTEAFF
-	TRBV6-5	TRBJ1-5	TRBD1	TGTGCCAGCAGTTACTCGACAGGGGGTCAGCCCCAGCATTTT	CASSYSTGGQPQHF
once	TRBV28	TRBJ2-2	-	TGTGCCAGCAGTTTACTCCCAGCAGGGTCGAACACCGGGGAGCTGTTTTTT	CASSLLPAGSNTGELFF
-	TRBV6-1	TRBJ2-7	-	TGTGCCAGCAGTGAAGCGCTTCCAGGCCGGGGGGAGCAGTACTTC	CASSEALPGRGEQYF
-	TRBV28	TRBJ2-7	-	TGTGCCAGCAGCTCAAGGACAAAGAGCTCCTACGAGCAGTACTTC	CASSSRTKSSYEQYF
-	TRBV5-1	TRBJ2-1	TRBD2	TGCGCCAGCAGCTTGCGGACTAGCGGGGGGACTTTCTCCTACAATGAGCAGTTCTTC	CASSLRTSGGTFSYNEQFF
-	TRBV27	TRBJ1-2	TRBD1	TGTGCCAGCAGTCCACGGGCAGGGGGCGAGCTTTCTAACTATGGCTACACCTTC	CASSPRAGGELSNYGYTF
-	TRBV4-1	TRBJ2-4	TRBD2	TGCGCCAGCAGCCAAGAAAGCGGGACTATTCAGTACTTC	CASSQESGTIQYF
-	TRBV5-1	TRBJ2-7	TRBD1	TGCGCCAGCAGCTTGGACCCGGACAGGGCGACGGGCGAGCAGTACTTC	CASSLDPDRATGEQYF
-	TRBV28	TRBJ1-1	-	TGTGCCAGCAGTGAGCCGGGTCTAAGGGGGGAAGCTTTCTTT	CASSEPGLRGEAFF
few	TRBV7-2	TRBJ2-2	TRBD1	TGTGCCAGCAGCGTGCCTCGGACAGGGGCCACCGGGGAGCTGTTTTTT	CASSVPRTGATGELFF
-	TRBV2	TRBJ2-7	TRBD1	TGTGCCAGCAGTGAGGGCAGGACAGGTATCATCGAGCAGTACTTC	CASSEGRTGIIEQYF
-	TRBV6-1	TRBJ2-7	-	TGTGCCAGCAGTACAAGACAGGGAGGCGAGCAGTACTTC	CASSTRQGGEQYF
-	TRBV6-1	TRBJ1-1	-	TGTGCCAGCAGTGCACGGGGCACTGAAGCTTTCTTT	CASSARGTEAFF
once	TRBV21-1	TRBJ1-5	-	TGTGCCAGCAGCAAAGTGGTGGGACAGGGGTGTCAGCCCCAGCATTTT	CASSKVVGQGCQPQHF
-	TRBV25-1	TRBJ1-1	-	TGTGCCAGCAGTTTCCCCGGGCCGGGAGGCACTGAAGCTTTCTTT	CASSFPGPGGTEAFF